Listed below are T cell receptor beta chains from one sample, sequenced in a study of early T cells in non-severe SARS-CoV-2 infection. TCRdb processed the 5' RACE reads anew with MiXCR; each CDR3 protein has one entry. The sample consists of roughly 40,000 distinct CDR3 sequences, 5.5% to 7% of them appearing once. Input material: whole blood. The receptors shown here come from an adult who was a healthcare worker with PCR-confirmed SARS-CoV-2 infection or an uninfected control (not recorded which). Each CDR3 is given with its conserved first and last residue.

V: TRBV30; J: TRBJ2-7; CDR3: CAWAGYSYEQYF
V: TRBV28; J: TRBJ1-1; CDR3: CASSLGPSTEAFF
V: TRBV12-3/TRBV12-4; J: TRBJ1-5; CDR3: CASSGTWDQPQHF
V: TRBV20-1; J: TRBJ2-1; CDR3: CSRRSGNKYNEQFF
V: TRBV6-2/TRBV6-3; J: TRBJ2-7; CDR3: CASSSLRGGKSYEQYF
V: TRBV28; J: TRBJ2-7; CDR3: CASTITGVPYEQYF
V: TRBV14; J: TRBJ1-1; CDR3: CASSQQRDTEAFF
V: TRBV6-5; J: TRBJ1-2; CDR3: CASSTNPSSYYGYTF
V: TRBV29-1; J: TRBJ1-1; CDR3: CSVEVRGSTEAFF
V: TRBV2; J: TRBJ2-1; CDR3: CASSVYEQFF
V: TRBV7-9; J: TRBJ1-1; CDR3: CASSLGQGLDTEAFF
V: TRBV20-1; J: TRBJ2-1; CDR3: CSASIRGLDYNEQFF
V: TRBV6-5; J: TRBJ2-7; CDR3: CASSSRLAGTYEQYF
V: TRBV6-1; J: TRBJ2-4; CDR3: CASSAEVCLGVTKNIQYF
V: TRBV27; J: TRBJ2-7; CDR3: CASSLRNAGLGSSYEQYF
V: TRBV10-2; J: TRBJ1-4; CDR3: CASRETVSNEKLFF
V: TRBV27; J: TRBJ2-1; CDR3: CASSPIPWGADEQFF
V: TRBV7-9; J: TRBJ1-1; CDR3: CASSSGINTEAFF